The present TCR beta chain was sequenced within a study of T cells expressing NK-cell markers. Whole-study context: In sorted CD3+CD56+NKG2C+, CD3+CD56+NKG2C- and CD3+CD56-NKG2C+ T cells, TCR beta repertoires were obtained. Within the sequenced cohort of eight donors, seven exhibited HCMV seropositivity and one was seronegative.

This CDR3 contains 17 residues. Germline assignment: CDR1 SGHRS and CDR2 YFSETQ. In regard to this clonotype: What it recognizes is unknown.

TCRdb reworked the 5' RACE reads into one entry per CDR3 protein, no DNA. This table holds just under 150,000 distinct CDR3 sequences. Study-level points and caveats: Where four donors were concerned, these clonotypes also led the CD3+CD56-NKG2C+ fraction. Each of over 5 donors carried dominant NKG2C+ clonotypes accounting for about 1.0-8% of CD8+ T cells.

The receptor comes from a young man in good health. The rearrangement joins TRBV5-1 to TRBJ2-6. Input material: blood T cells: a sorted CD56 or NKG2C T cell subset, CD4+ or CD8+ T cells, or bulk PBMC T cells (not recorded which). The CDR3 region is CASSLRMVLSGANVLTF.